This TCR beta chain was recorded in a study of early T cells in non-severe SARS-CoV-2 infection. For the study at large: Whole-blood bulk RNA, unsorted, was sequenced, and chains were unpaired.

Individual cDNA molecules received unique molecular identifiers. TCRdb itself ran the 5' RACE reads through MiXCR, one entry per CDR3 protein. The sample shows some 57,000 distinct CDR3 sequences, 9.3% of them seen only once. This clonotype was seen more than once but under ten times. What it binds is not known. There are 14 residues in the CDR3. Trimming removed 5 bases at V and 5 bases at J, with 14 bases between. Germline V gene sequence: CDR1 SGHVS, CDR2 FQNEAQ. Study-level results: VDJdb matching favored anti-spike CD8 responses, missing private and CD4 specificities.

This TCR was sampled from an adult who was a healthcare worker with PCR-confirmed SARS-CoV-2 infection or an uninfected control (not recorded which). V is TRBV7-8 and J is TRBJ2-3, with D uncertain. Sequenced material: whole blood. This chain's CDR3 is CASSPALRRDTQYF. CDR3 DNA sequence: TGTGCCAGCAGCCCGGCCTTAAGGAGAGATACGCAGTATTTT.